This TCR beta chain was sequenced during a study of blood T cell repertoires in COVID-19. Authors' analysis steps: Using reference gene primer amplification, nucleated cell counts were estimated. Measured with immunoSEQ multiplex PCR; TCRdb has only the in-frame clones, and not every one. The V and J calls and clone size come from that table; D and trimming were worked out from the DNA. The sample shows under 350,000 clones, 83% of them seen only once. Germline lookup yields CDR1 MDHEN and CDR2 SYDVKM. V lost 6 bases and J lost 1, with 16 bases in between. This CDR3 contains 16 residues. The source is a woman aged 45-65 years who had recovered from COVID-19. The chain employs TRBV28 and TRBJ1-5; D unclear. Input material: peripheral blood. The CDR3 spells CASSPRRSLSNQPQHF. Written as DNA, the CDR3 is TGTGCCAGCAGCCCCCGGCGGAGTTTGAGCAATCAGCCCCAGCATTTT.